Presented here are 27 T cell receptor beta chains from one specimen sequenced in a study of blood T cell repertoires in COVID-19. Only in-frame clones appear in the TCRdb table, and some are missing; sequencing was by immunoSEQ multiplex PCR. The data show roughly 260,000 clones, approximately 85% seen once. Sequences were obtained from peripheral blood. All receptors derive from a woman in her sixties or seventies with acute or convalescent COVID-19.

The V gene is TRBV5-4, the J gene TRBJ2-5, with a possible D match to TRBD1 (6 bases). CDR1 is SGHNT, CDR2 YYREEE, per germline (reference sequence). This CDR3 has 15 amino acids. V was cut by 1 base and J by 5 bases, with 15 bases left in between. CDR3 protein: CASSLRIQGVETQYF. CDR3 DNA sequence: TGTGCCAGCAGCTTGAGAATACAGGGCGTTGAGACCCAGTACTTC.

This clone has just one count. This chain uses TRBV5-5 with TRBJ1-2; D might be TRBD1 (6 bases). This CDR3 has 14 amino acids. Germline V gives CDR1 SGHKS, CDR2 YYEKEE (reference sequence). V dropped 3 bases and J dropped 3 bases, with 12 bases sitting between them. The CDR3 loop is CASSYPTGHYGYTF. As DNA, the CDR3 is TGTGCCAGCAGCTATCCTACAGGGCACTATGGCTACACCTTC.

V and J are TRBV7-9 and TRBJ1-1; no definite D call. The ends were cut back, 5 bases at V and 7 bases at J, with 8 bases in the middle. The CDR3 extends over 11 amino acids. CDR1 and CDR2 from the germline V gene are SEHNR and FQNEAQ (reference sequence). CDR3 protein: CASSPNVEAFF. CDR3 sequence (DNA): TGTGCCAGCAGCCCCAATGTTGAAGCTTTCTTT.

The CDR3 DNA is TGTGCCAGCAGTGCATTCTTAGCGGGGGGGCTCGATGAGCAGTTCTTC. Its protein is CASSAFLAGGLDEQFF. This sequence joins TRBV6-1 and TRBJ2-1; 11 positions agree with TRBD2. Trimming cost V 4 bases and J 8 bases; bases outside gene matches: 10. This CDR3 is built from 16 residues. The germline gives CDR1 MNHNS, CDR2 SASEGT.

This clone was seen only once. V and J are TRBV3-1 (or the pseudogene TRBV3-2) and TRBJ1-2; 10 bases fit TRBD1. V was clipped by 2 bases and J by 3 bases; unmatched bases: 6. CDR3 size: 16 residues. CDR1 LGHDT and CDR2 YNNKEL come from the germline V gene (reference sequence). CDR3 DNA sequence: TGTGCCAGCAGCCAATCCGACAGGGGGCTATACTATGGCTACACCTTC. This sequence encodes CASSQSDRGLYYGYTF.

The chain combines TRBV6-5 with TRBJ1-2; 7 nucleotides agree with TRBD1. V lost 7 bases, J lost 8 bases, and 10 bases stayed unmatched. There are 13 residues in the CDR3. The germline gives CDR1 MNHEY, CDR2 SVGAGI. The CDR3 loop reads CASTVTGAGGYTF. The CDR3 DNA is TGTGCCAGCACCGTAACAGGGGCTGGGGGCTACACCTTC.

In this sample, this clone turned up a few times. V and J are TRBV2 and TRBJ1-1; possible D gene TRBD1, 6 bases. V dropped 7 bases and J dropped 2 bases, with 17 bases sitting between them. The CDR3 sequence is 15 residues long. Germline CDR1 and CDR2: SNHLY and FYNNEI. CDR3 amino acids: CASNIQGQINTEAFF. CDR3 nucleotide sequence: TGTGCCAGCAATATACAGGGACAAATAAACACTGAAGCTTTCTTT.

CDR3 amino acids: CASSPTLNTEAFF. The CDR3 DNA is TGTGCCAGCAGCCCAACTTTGAACACTGAAGCTTTCTTT. The chain employs TRBV11-3 and TRBJ1-1; D unclear. Per the germline V gene, CDR1 is SGHNT and CDR2 is YENEEA. V dropped 5 bases and J dropped 0 bases, with 7 bases sitting between them. The CDR3 has 13 amino acids.

The J gene is TRBJ2-6, the V gene TRBV18; tentatively, D is TRBD1 (7 bases). Germline V lookup: CDR1 KGHSH, CDR2 LQKENI. This CDR3 is 17 amino acids long. The V gene lost 0 bases and the J gene lost 4 bases, with 13 bases spanning the gap. The CDR3 loop is CASSPPEGAGGANVLTF. DNA of the CDR3: TGTGCCAGCTCACCACCAGAGGGGGCGGGAGGGGCCAACGTCCTGACTTTC.

The genes are TRBV7-2 and TRBJ1-1, with no clear D. V was pared by 2 bases and J by 1 base, with 5 bases between. The CDR3 extends over 13 amino acids. Looked up from germline, CDR1 is SGHTA and CDR2 is FQGNSA. DNA of the CDR3: TGTGCCAGCAGCTTAAGACAGAACACTGAAGCTTTCTTT. This gives the protein CASSLRQNTEAFF.

J is TRBJ1-2 and V is TRBV5-5, with a possible D match to TRBD1 (6 bases). This CDR3 is 16 amino acids long. V was clipped by 4 bases and J by 4 bases, with 20 bases between them. Germline V lookup: CDR1 SGHKS, CDR2 YYEKEE (reference sequence). The CDR3: CASSNRPGTGSYGYTF. In DNA, the CDR3 is TGTGCCAGCAGCAACCGGCCGGGTACAGGGAGCTATGGCTACACCTTC.

In its sample, this clone was seen once. The CDR3 here is CASKESATNEKLFF. The DNA of the CDR3 is TGTGCCAGTAAGGAGTCTGCAACTAATGAAAAACTGTTTTTT. V is TRBV19 and J is TRBJ1-4; no reliable D call. Germline V CDR1 and CDR2: LNHDA, SQIVND (reference sequence). This CDR3 spans 14 amino acids. With 7 bases removed from V and 0 bases from J, the gap between germline ends came to 9 bases.

V usage is TRBV7-9 and J usage is TRBJ1-2; 7 bases line up with TRBD1. The CDR3 runs to 15 residues. Unmatched junction bases numbered 7, after V lost 3 bases and J lost 3 bases. Per the germline V gene, CDR1 is SEHNR and CDR2 is FQNEAQ (reference sequence). Written as DNA, the CDR3 is TGTGCCAGCAGCTTCGGTACAGGGGATGACTATGGCTACACCTTC. This codes for CASSFGTGDDYGYTF.

V usage is TRBV7-9 and J usage is TRBJ2-5, with 9 bases matching TRBD1. The CDR3 sequence is 15 residues long. The V gene end was trimmed by 5 bases and the J gene end by 2 bases; junction bases not matched to a gene: 6. In germline, CDR1 is SEHNR, CDR2 FQNEAQ (reference sequence). CDR3 in amino acids: CASSLDRGVQETQYF. Here the CDR3 DNA reads TGTGCCAGCAGCCTAGACAGGGGGGTTCAAGAGACCCAGTACTTC. The full variable domain, its missing parts supplied by reference TRBV7-9 and TRBJ2-5, is DTGVSQNPRHKITKRGQNVTFRCDPISEHNRLYWYRQTLGQGPEFLTYFQNEAQLEKSRLLSDRFSAERPKGSFSTLEIQRTEQGDSAMYLCASSLDRGVQETQYFGPGTRLLVL.

The gene calls are TRBV6-5 and TRBJ2-5; possible D gene TRBD2, 6 bases. The germline CDR1 and CDR2 sequences are MNHEY and SVGAGI. Deletions cut 4 bases from V and 1 base from J, with 10 bases between. The CDR3 extends over 14 amino acids. The CDR3 region has the DNA TGTGCCAGCAGTTTTGCGGGGCCCCAAGAGACCCAGTACTTC. It yields the protein CASSFAGPQETQYF.

The V call is TRBV6-1, the J call TRBJ2-3; 11 bases align to TRBD2. From germline, CDR1 is MNHNS and CDR2 SASEGT. The V segment lost 2 bases and the J segment 4 bases; nucleotides outside the gene matches: 2. The CDR3 totals 15 residues. This chain's CDR3 is CASSEIAGGPDTQYF. The CDR3 DNA reads as TGTGCCAGCAGTGAAATAGCGGGGGGGCCAGATACGCAGTATTTT.

J is TRBJ2-5 and V is TRBV15; 12 positions match TRBD1. From germline, CDR1 is LNHNV and CDR2 YYDKDF (reference sequence). There are 16 residues in the CDR3. The trim removed 3 bases at V and 5 bases at J, leaving 7 bases unmatched. CDR3 sequence (DNA): TGTGCCACCAGCAGGGGGGACAGGGGGCGCGGGGAGACCCAGTACTTC. Translated: CATSRGDRGRGETQYF.

V usage is TRBV4-1 and J usage is TRBJ1-3, with TRBD1 as a possible D gene (5 bases). Trimming cost V 4 bases and J 2 bases, with 15 bases left between them. CDR1 is MGHRA and CDR2 is YSYEKL in the germline V gene. The CDR3 is made up of 16 amino acids. The CDR3 loop reads CASSLNAGSAGNTIYF. The CDR3 DNA is TGCGCCAGCAGCCTGAACGCAGGGTCGGCTGGAAACACCATATATTTT.

This clone was counted between two and nine times. This chain connects TRBV7-2 to TRBJ2-7; 9 bases fit TRBD2. This CDR3 spans 15 amino acids. The germline gives CDR1 SGHTA, CDR2 FQGNSA. The junction had 6 bases not matched to a gene; V was cut back by 4 bases and J by 2 bases. The CDR3 protein is CASSSTAGGPYEQYF. For the CDR3, the DNA is TGTGCCAGCAGCTCAACAGCGGGGGGCCCCTACGAGCAGTACTTC.

This clone was recorded at least ten times. The junction and the germline gene differ at one end; a read error may be behind it. The CDR3 DNA sequence: TGTGCCACCAGTTTAGGGGGTGAGCAGTTCTTC. This codes for CATSLGGEQFF. V usage is TRBV2 and J usage is TRBJ2-1, with a weak D call TRBD1 (6 bases). Germline V gives CDR1 SNHLY, CDR2 FYNNEI. CDR3 length: 11 residues.

CDR3 DNA sequence: TGTGCCAGCAGTGGACAACTCTCTAGCACAGATACGCAGTATTTT. Translated, it gives CASSGQLSSTDTQYF. The chain is built from TRBV7-9 and TRBJ2-3, with D possibly matching TRBD1 (5 bases). The V gene's germline CDR1 is SEHNR and CDR2 FQNEAQ (reference sequence). Trimming took off 6 bases at V and 0 bases at J, with 13 bases between the two ends. The CDR3 is made up of 15 amino acids.

The V and J genes are TRBV24-1 and TRBJ2-3; 9 nucleotides match TRBD1. CDR3 length: 16 amino acids. Germline V gene sequence: CDR1 KGHDR, CDR2 SFDVKD. V was clipped by 3 bases and J by 6 bases; unmatched bases: 9. The CDR3 spells CATSDSHRGRVDTQYF. The CDR3 DNA reads as TGTGCCACCAGTGATAGCCACAGGGGGCGCGTTGATACGCAGTATTTT.

This clone was observed a few times. The gene calls are TRBV9 and TRBJ1-1; D is uncertain. CDR3 length equals 13 residues. The ends were cut back, 3 bases at V and 2 bases at J, with 8 bases in the middle. The germline V gene has CDR1 SGDLS and CDR2 YYNGEE. CDR3 amino acids: CASSADTNTEAFF. In nucleotides, the CDR3 is TGTGCCAGCAGCGCCGACACCAACACTGAAGCTTTCTTT.

V and J are TRBV10-3 and TRBJ1-2, with D possibly matching TRBD1 (6 bases). Germline CDR1 reads ENHRY; CDR2 reads SYGVKD. The CDR3 has 15 amino acids. Trimming shortened V by 4 bases and J by 2 bases, and 14 bases separated the two germline ends. CDR3 amino acids: CAISVDRTVNYGYTF. Written as DNA, the CDR3 is TGTGCCATCAGTGTGGACCGGACAGTCAACTATGGCTACACCTTC.

The rearrangement links TRBV18 to TRBJ1-1; D is possibly TRBD1 (5 bases). V lost 2 bases and J 1 base, leaving 11 bases between the germline ends. The germline CDR1 and CDR2 sequences are KGHSH and LQKENI. The CDR3 is 15 amino acids. The CDR3: CASSPAREANTEAFF. CDR3 sequence (DNA): TGTGCCAGCTCACCAGCCAGGGAGGCGAACACTGAAGCTTTCTTT.

J is TRBJ2-1 and V is TRBV6-1; D perhaps matches TRBD2 (6 bases). Germline CDR1 is MNHNS and CDR2 is SASEGT. The germline V and J ends were trimmed by 0 bases and 6 bases, with 15 bases remaining between them. This CDR3 region has 16 residues. The chain's CDR3 is CASSEAPLREVNEQFF. DNA for the CDR3: TGTGCCAGCAGTGAAGCTCCTTTGAGGGAGGTCAATGAGCAGTTCTTC.

The sample holds one count of this clone. The chain recombines TRBV6-5 with TRBJ1-3; no clear D gene. The germline V and J ends were trimmed by 2 bases and 5 bases, with 7 bases remaining between them. The CDR3 runs to 13 residues. Germline loops: CDR1 MNHEY, CDR2 SVGAGI. The CDR3 nucleotides are TGTGCCAGCAGTTACGGGCAGCGAAACACCATATATTTT. This codes for CASSYGQRNTIYF.